Listed here are 17 T cell receptor beta chains from one sample, sequenced in a study of identical twins. TCRdb re-called the 5' RACE reads through MiXCR, storing one row per CDR3 protein. The sample contains some 900,000 distinct CDR3 sequences, 9% to 15% of which appear only once. These same records also appear under a second study, on yellow fever vaccine responses in identical twins.

Sequencing was done on a sample of PBMCs. The source is a woman under 30 in good health.

The V call is TRBV23-1, the J call TRBJ2-7, with D tentatively TRBD2 (6 bases). TRBV23-1 is filed as an ORF, its function uncertain. Trimming cost V 3 bases and J 6 bases, with 12 bases left between them. This CDR3 has 13 amino acids. CDR3 nucleotide sequence: TGCGCCAGCAGTCATAAATCCGGGGGCGAGCAGTACGTC. Encoded protein: CASSHKSGGEQYV.

This clonotype was seen more than once but under ten times. The chain combines TRBV7-6 with TRBJ2-7, with 11 bases that match TRBD2. The V and J ends lost 5 bases and 7 bases, in that order; junction bases with no gene match: 16. Looked up from germline, CDR1 is SGHVS and CDR2 is FNYEAQ. The CDR3 has 17 residues. In nucleotides, the CDR3 is TGTGCCAGCAGCGGCGTTTCTAGCGGGAGGATCTCTGGTGAGCAGTACTTC. It is translated as CASSGVSSGRISGEQYF.

This clonotype was recorded many times. The V call is TRBV12-3 or TRBV12-4, the J call TRBJ2-3; the D gene is possibly TRBD2 (6 bases). V was clipped by 9 bases and J by 4 bases, with 14 bases between them. The CDR3 extends over 13 amino acids. CDR3 loop: CARGDGDSDTQYF. In nucleotides, the CDR3 is TGTGCCAGAGGGGACGGGGACTCAGATACGCAGTATTTT.

CDR3 coding DNA: TGCGCCAGCAGCCAAGTAGGAGTAGCGGGAGCCAATGAGCAGTTCTTC. Its translation is CASSQVGVAGANEQFF. The genes are TRBV4-1 and TRBJ2-1; TRBD2 matches 9 bases. This CDR3 has 16 residues. Losses at the gene ends were 1 base for V and 6 bases for J; bases not matched to a gene: 7. The germline V gene has CDR1 MGHRA and CDR2 YSYEKL.

This clonotype was seen a handful of times. The chain recombines TRBV5-1 with TRBJ2-5; 9 nucleotides align to TRBD2. Per germline, CDR1 SGHRS and CDR2 YFSETQ. CDR3 length: 16 amino acids. V shed 0 bases, J shed 2 bases, and the junction held 5 bases outside the gene matches. The CDR3: CASSLGPSGEQETQYF. In DNA, the CDR3 is TGCGCCAGCAGCTTGGGTCCTAGCGGGGAACAAGAGACCCAGTACTTC.

This clonotype turned up a few times. This sequence joins TRBV10-2 and TRBJ2-5, with TRBD2 identical over 7 bases. There are 13 residues in the CDR3. CDR1 is WSHSY and CDR2 is SAAADI in the germline V gene. V shed 5 bases, J shed 5 bases, and the junction held 5 bases outside the gene matches. CDR3 nucleotides: TGCGCCAGCAGTTGGACTAGGGTCGAGACCCAGTACTTC. Translated, it gives CASSWTRVETQYF.

The chain couples TRBV7-7 to TRBJ2-5; D perhaps matches TRBD2 (5 bases). Deletions cut 5 bases from V and 3 bases from J, with 16 bases between. In germline, CDR1 is SSHAT, CDR2 FNYEAQ (reference sequence). The CDR3 has 15 residues. CDR3 sequence reads: CASSPFRGVKETQYF. CDR3 DNA: TGTGCCAGCAGCCCTTTTCGGGGTGTTAAAGAGACCCAGTACTTC.

This clonotype was found many times. The chain joins TRBV12-3 or TRBV12-4 to TRBJ2-2; 9 positions match TRBD1. CDR3 length: 14 amino acids. V gave up 6 bases and J gave up 5 bases; unmatched junction bases: 4. The CDR3 loop reads CASRGQGLTGELFF. The CDR3 DNA follows: TGTGCCAGCAGGGGACAGGGATTGACCGGGGAGCTGTTTTTT.

The V call is TRBV9, the J call TRBJ2-2; no firm D call. CDR1 SGDLS and CDR2 YYNGEE come from the germline V gene. The V end was cut by 0 bases, the J end by 6 bases, with 3 bases between. This CDR3 comprises 12 residues. CDR3 region: CASSVGPGELFF. The CDR3 bases are TGTGCCAGCAGCGTAGGGCCCGGGGAGCTGTTTTTT.

The chain uses TRBV20-1 and TRBJ2-3; TRBD2 might be the D (6 bases). This CDR3 region has 11 residues. The germline V gene has CDR1 DFQATT and CDR2 SNEGSKA (reference sequence). V was cut by 1 base and J by 10 bases, with 9 bases left in between. CDR3 nucleotides: TGCAGTGCTAGAGCCGGGACTCCGCAGTATTTT. As protein: CSARAGTPQYF.

The chain links TRBV5-5 to TRBJ2-3, with 7 bases aligning to TRBD1. This CDR3 is 14 amino acids long. In germline, CDR1 is SGHKS, CDR2 YYEKEE (reference sequence). V dropped 4 bases and J dropped 4; count of bases not matched to a gene: 6. As DNA, the CDR3 is TGTGCCAGCAGCCCGAACAGGGGAGCAGATACGCAGTATTTT. Amino acid sequence: CASSPNRGADTQYF.

This clonotype has just a few counts. The rearrangement uses TRBV12-3 or TRBV12-4 and TRBJ2-7; no firm D call. The V gene lost 6 bases and the J gene lost 5 bases, with 20 bases spanning the gap. The CDR3 runs 15 residues. The CDR3 DNA is TGTGCCAGCAGCACCGTAAGGGCCAGCCCACACGAGCAGTACTTC. This encodes CASSTVRASPHEQYF.

There are many counts of this clonotype. The V call is TRBV12-3 or TRBV12-4, the J call TRBJ2-3; 12 bases agree with TRBD1. J lost 1 base, V lost 6 bases, and 14 bases had no gene match. The CDR3 runs 19 residues. The CDR3 sequence is CASRSGTGGLKRGTDTQYF. The DNA of the CDR3 is TGTGCCAGCAGGTCCGGGACAGGGGGCCTAAAACGCGGCACAGATACGCAGTATTTT.

This chain joins TRBV15 and TRBJ1-1; D unresolved. Germline CDR1 LNHNV, CDR2 YYDKDF (reference sequence). The CDR3 runs 16 residues. V lost 1 base to trimming and J lost 3 bases, with 15 bases between them. The CDR3 protein is CATSRAVSNQDTEAFF. Here the CDR3 DNA reads TGTGCCACCAGCAGAGCGGTGAGCAACCAGGACACTGAAGCTTTCTTT.

This clonotype came up a few times. The rearrangement uses TRBV3-1 and TRBJ2-7; D unresolved. The germline CDR1 and CDR2 sequences are LGHDT and YNNKEL (reference sequence). The CDR3 extends over 15 amino acids. V was clipped by 5 bases and J by 5 bases, with 19 bases between them. The CDR3 DNA reads TGTGCCAGCAGCTCCAGTTACTCAGGACGGGACGAGCAGTACTTC. Translation gives CASSSSYSGRDEQYF.

This clonotype has only a few counts. The CDR3 nucleotides are TGCGCCAGCAGCTTGGCGGTACAGGGAATCAAGGGGTCGGAGCAGTTCTTC. This codes for CASSLAVQGIKGSEQFF. V gene TRBV5-1 combines with J gene TRBJ2-1; possibly TRBD1 for D (6 bases). Germline V CDR1 and CDR2: SGHRS, YFSETQ. Deletions cut 0 bases from V and 10 bases from J, with 23 bases between. The CDR3 covers 17 residues.

V is TRBV10-3 and J is TRBJ2-7; 7 nucleotides align to TRBD1. CDR1 is ENHRY, CDR2 SYGVKD, per germline. The CDR3 consists of 13 residues. After removal of 7 bases from V and 2 bases from J, the junction contained 5 bases not matched to a gene. CDR3 DNA: TGTGCCATCACTCCAGACAGGGCCTACGAGCAGTACTTC. This codes for CAITPDRAYEQYF.